The 30 T cell receptor beta chains presented below share a single source sample, sequenced in a study of blood T cell repertoires in COVID-19. Libraries were prepared by immunoSEQ multiplex PCR; TCRdb keeps only in-frame clonotypes and omits some of them. The sample lists fewer than 200,000 clones, around 83% occurring once. Sequenced material: PBMCs or T cells enriched from blood (not recorded which). The receptors stem from a woman aged 50 to 60 in a cohort exposed to, infected with or recovered from COVID-19 (not recorded which).

The V and J genes are TRBV5-1 and TRBJ2-5, with D perhaps matching TRBD2 (5 bases). The germline V gene has CDR1 SGHRS and CDR2 YFSETQ. The CDR3 has 14 amino acids. Trimming took 9 bases from V and 1 from J, leaving 16 bases between them. The CDR3 DNA is TGCGCCACCCGGTCGGGGTTTGGCCAAGAGACCCAGTACTTC. Translated, it gives CATRSGFGQETQYF.

The chain employs TRBV18 and TRBJ1-1, with D maybe TRBD1 (5 bases). There are 13 residues in the CDR3. V lost 4 bases to trimming and J lost 5 bases, with 11 bases between them. The germline V gene has CDR1 KGHSH and CDR2 LQKENI. DNA of the CDR3: TGTGCCAGCTCACTGGGGGGTGGGACTGAAGCTTTCTTT. This sequence encodes CASSLGGGTEAFF. The full variable domain, completed using reference TRBV18 and TRBJ1-1, is NAGVMQNPRHLVRRRGQEARLRCSPMKGHSHVYWYRQLPEEGLKFMVYLQKENIIDESGMPKERFSAEFPKEGPSILRIQQVVRGDSAAYFCASSLGGGTEAFFGQGTRLTVV.

This chain uses TRBV7-9 with TRBJ2-1, with a weak D call TRBD2 (6 bases). The germline V and J ends were trimmed by 4 bases and 0 bases, with 7 bases remaining between them. This CDR3 has 14 residues. The germline gives CDR1 SEHNR, CDR2 FQNEAQ (reference sequence). This CDR3 reads CASSWGVSYNEQFF. CDR3 sequence (DNA): TGTGCCAGCAGCTGGGGGGTCTCCTACAATGAGCAGTTCTTC.

CDR3 bases: TGTGCCAGTAGTGTCCGGGACAGTAACACTGAAGCTTTCTTT. This codes for CASSVRDSNTEAFF. The genes are TRBV19 and TRBJ1-1; 7 bases are a match to TRBD1. CDR3 size: 14 residues. V was pared by 5 bases and J by 2 bases, with 5 bases of the junction left unmatched. Germline V gene sequence: CDR1 LNHDA, CDR2 SQIVND (reference sequence).

V usage is TRBV27 and J usage is TRBJ1-1; TRBD1 aligns across 9 bases. This CDR3 is 18 amino acids long. CDR1 MNHEY and CDR2 SMNVEV come from the germline V gene (reference sequence). Germline trimming cut 6 bases from V and 0 bases from J; bases unmatched to any gene: 14. The CDR3: CASSILRDRASMNTEAFF. Here the CDR3 DNA reads TGTGCCAGCAGCATACTGCGGGACAGGGCCTCCATGAACACTGAAGCTTTCTTT.

The table lists this clone with a few counts. The chain is built from TRBV5-1 and TRBJ2-1, with TRBD2 as a possible D gene (5 bases). The CDR3 is 13 residues long. V lost 4 bases and J 9 bases, leaving 14 bases between the germline ends. Germline CDR1 SGHRS, CDR2 YFSETQ. DNA of the CDR3: TGCGCCAGCAGCCCTAACCCGGGGAGTGAGCAGTTCTTC. It yields the protein CASSPNPGSEQFF.

The chain joins TRBV3-1 (or the pseudogene TRBV3-2) to TRBJ2-3; 8 positions agree with TRBD2. This CDR3 is built from 16 residues. V trimming: 4 bases; J trimming: 6 bases; junction bases outside the gene matches: 12. CDR1 LGHDT and CDR2 YNNKEL come from the germline V gene (reference sequence). CDR3 in DNA: TGTGCCAGCAGCCTCGGTGCTACTAGCGGAGCTGATACGCAGTATTTT. Translated: CASSLGATSGADTQYF.

The chain carries TRBV7-2 and TRBJ2-4; D remains unclear. The CDR3 totals 19 residues. The germline V gene has CDR1 SGHTA and CDR2 FQGNSA. Deletions cut 2 bases from V and 0 bases from J, with 20 bases between. This chain's CDR3 is CASSLRPSRARLAKNIQYF. The CDR3 nucleotides read TGTGCCAGCAGCTTACGACCCTCACGAGCGAGACTAGCCAAAAACATTCAGTACTTC.

The chain is built from TRBV7-2 and TRBJ2-3, with D maybe TRBD1 (5 bases). Trimming removed 2 bases at V and 2 bases at J, with 11 bases between. The CDR3 runs to 15 residues. Germline lookup yields CDR1 SGHTA and CDR2 FQGNSA. As DNA, the CDR3 is TGTGCCAGCAGCTTAAGGGCAGGGAACACAGATACGCAGTATTTT. The encoded protein is CASSLRAGNTDTQYF. The entire variable domain, with the rest obtained from reference TRBV7-2 and TRBJ2-3, is as follows: GAGVSQSPSNKVTEKGKDVELRCDPISGHTALYWYRQSLGQGLEFLIYFQGNSAPDKSGLPSDRFSAERTGGSVSTLTIQRTQQEDSAVYLCASSLRAGNTDTQYFGPGTRLTVL.

This clone was detected once. The chain recombines TRBV15 with TRBJ2-3, with 11 bases matching TRBD2. Germline assignment: CDR1 LNHNV and CDR2 YYDKDF (reference sequence). Trimming took 3 bases from V and 4 from J; bases not matched to a gene: 6. The length of the CDR3 is 16 residues. CDR3 DNA: TGTGCCACCAGCAGTACAACTAGCGGGAGTCCAGATACGCAGTATTTT. Protein product: CATSSTTSGSPDTQYF.

The chain recombines TRBV7-9 with TRBJ1-3; 9 positions agree with TRBD1. From germline, CDR1 is SEHNR and CDR2 FQNEAQ (reference sequence). The junction had 7 bases not matched to a gene; V was cut back by 0 bases and J by 4 bases. The CDR3 is 17 residues long. The CDR3 here is CASSLAYDRGTGNTIYF. DNA for the CDR3: TGTGCCAGCAGCTTAGCGTACGACAGGGGGACAGGAAACACCATATATTTT. The complete variable domain, with remaining parts taken from reference TRBV7-9 and TRBJ1-3, reads DTGVSQNPRHKITKRGQNVTFRCDPISEHNRLYWYRQTLGQGPEFLTYFQNEAQLEKSRLLSDRFSAERPKGSFSTLEIQRTEQGDSAMYLCASSLAYDRGTGNTIYFGEGSWLTVV.

This clone was recorded a few times. The gene calls are TRBV4-1 and TRBJ2-3; 14 positions agree with TRBD2. There are 18 residues in the CDR3. Germline V gives CDR1 MGHRA, CDR2 YSYEKL. The V gene end was trimmed by 4 bases and the J gene end by 1 base; junction bases not matched to a gene: 7. The CDR3 DNA sequence: TGCGCCAGCAGCCGGCGACTAGCGGGGGGGCAAGGCACAGATACGCAGTATTTT. It encodes CASSRRLAGGQGTDTQYF.

This clone has a single count. The chain links TRBV18 to TRBJ1-1; unclear D gene. This CDR3 spans 13 amino acids. The ends were cut back, 1 base at V and 3 bases at J, with 6 bases in the middle. Germline CDR1 and CDR2: KGHSH and LQKENI. Written as DNA, the CDR3 is TGTGCCAGCTCACCACGCCTAGACACTGAAGCTTTCTTT. Protein product: CASSPRLDTEAFF.

This rearrangement joins TRBV4-3 to TRBJ1-1; 7 nucleotides line up with TRBD1. Germline values: CDR1 LGHNA, CDR2 YSLEER. J gave up 1 base and V 1 base, and 6 bases lay outside the gene matches. The CDR3 is 16 residues long. CDR3 protein: CASSQAVDRANTEAFF. As DNA, the CDR3 is TGCGCCAGCAGCCAAGCCGTCGACAGGGCGAACACTGAAGCTTTCTTT.

This rearrangement joins TRBV27 to TRBJ2-7; 7 bases map to TRBD1. Trimming removed 5 bases from V and 5 bases from J; junction bases left unmatched: 9. This CDR3 is built from 14 residues. Per germline, CDR1 MNHEY and CDR2 SMNVEV (reference sequence). The CDR3 sequence is CASSPGQRIHEQYF. The CDR3 DNA reads TGTGCCAGCAGTCCGGGACAGCGGATACACGAGCAGTACTTC.

The chain is built from TRBV28 and TRBJ1-2; D remains unclear. CDR3 length: 12 residues. From germline, CDR1 is MDHEN and CDR2 SYDVKM. V lost 6 bases, J lost 0 bases, and 5 bases lay in between. The CDR3 region has the DNA TGTGCCAGCAGACCAGCTAACTATGGCTACACCTTC. Its protein product is CASRPANYGYTF.

The chain recombines TRBV9 with TRBJ2-3, with D tentatively TRBD2 (5 bases). The CDR3 consists of 15 residues. CDR1 and CDR2 (germline): SGDLS, YYNGEE. Trimming removed 0 bases at V and 0 bases at J, with 8 bases between. The CDR3 region has the DNA TGTGCCAGCAGCGTAGCGGAGGATAGCACAGATACGCAGTATTTT. Translating it yields CASSVAEDSTDTQYF.

This clone has ten or more counts. The chain uses TRBV9 and TRBJ1-2; D may be TRBD1 (6 bases). This CDR3 is built from 18 residues. CDR1 and CDR2 (germline): SGDLS, YYNGEE. The V gene lost 3 bases and the J gene lost 4 bases, with 25 bases spanning the gap. The CDR3 DNA follows: TGTGCCAGCAGCGAAGGCGTTGGGAACAGGGAAGAACTCTATGGCTACACCTTC. It yields the protein CASSEGVGNREELYGYTF.

This chain connects TRBV14 to TRBJ2-5; D ambiguous. V was shortened by 3 bases and J by 4 bases, with 9 bases between the two germline ends. Germline V gene lookup returns CDR1 SGHDN and CDR2 FVKESK. This CDR3 spans 13 amino acids. CDR3 nucleotides: TGTGCCAGCAGCCATTCTACGGGAGAGACCCAGTACTTC. This gives the protein CASSHSTGETQYF.

The chain links TRBV5-1 to TRBJ1-3, with D maybe TRBD1 (5 bases). This CDR3 is 14 amino acids long. The V end lost 5 bases, the J end lost 0 bases, and 9 bases lay between the germline ends. Germline assignment: CDR1 SGHRS and CDR2 YFSETQ. The CDR3 here is CASSPDSSGNTIYF. The CDR3 DNA follows: TGCGCCAGCAGTCCCGACAGCTCTGGAAACACCATATATTTT.

The rearrangement links TRBV29-1 to TRBJ1-2, with TRBD1 matching over 7 bases. CDR1 is SQVTM, CDR2 ANQGSEA, per germline. The CDR3 loop spans 13 amino acids. With 7 bases clipped from V and 5 bases from J, the junction kept 10 bases outside the gene matches. CDR3 in amino acids: CSAEGAGLYGYTF. The DNA for the CDR3 is TGCAGCGCCGAGGGGGCAGGGTTATATGGCTACACCTTC.

The chain couples TRBV19 to TRBJ2-5; 7 nucleotides match TRBD1. V lost 3 bases and J lost 2; bases outside the gene matches: 3. The CDR3 has 14 residues. Germline V gene lookup returns CDR1 LNHDA and CDR2 SQIVND (reference sequence). CDR3 protein: CASSMGTAQETQYF. CDR3 DNA: TGTGCCAGTAGTATGGGGACAGCACAAGAGACCCAGTACTTC.

The chain recombines TRBV13 with TRBJ2-2; 7 nucleotides line up with TRBD1. The ends lost 5 bases at V and 3 bases at J; junction bases unmatched: 12. CDR3 length: 17 residues. Germline V gene sequence: CDR1 PRHDT, CDR2 FYEKMQ (reference sequence). CDR3 sequence (DNA): TGTGCCAGCAGCGCGAGACAGGGTTCACGTTACACCGGGGAGCTGTTTTTT. Protein product: CASSARQGSRYTGELFF.

This chain links TRBV28 with TRBJ2-1; TRBD2 agrees at 7 bases. Germline V lookup: CDR1 MDHEN, CDR2 SYDVKM. The CDR3 length is 15 residues. J gave up 1 base and V 3 bases, and 3 bases lay outside the gene matches. This chain's CDR3 is CASSFGGGSYNEQFF. CDR3 nucleotide sequence: TGTGCCAGCAGTTTTGGGGGGGGTTCCTACAATGAGCAGTTCTTC.

The chain combines TRBV7-9 with TRBJ2-1; D may be TRBD2 (6 bases). V lost 7 bases to trimming and J lost 5 bases, with 15 bases between them. Germline CDR1 reads SEHNR; CDR2 reads FQNEAQ (reference sequence). The CDR3 sequence is 14 residues long. The CDR3 loop reads CASTRKRADNEQFF. The CDR3 coding sequence is TGTGCCAGCACCAGGAAGCGGGCCGACAATGAGCAGTTCTTC.

This clone was observed at least ten times. The rearrangement joins TRBV30 to TRBJ1-3; D possibly corresponds to TRBD1 (6 bases). Germline loops: CDR1 GTSNPN, CDR2 SVGIG (reference sequence). V was trimmed by 3 bases and J by 11 bases, leaving 14 bases between them. The CDR3 is 12 residues long. CDR3 amino acids: CAWSPSWTAIYF. The CDR3 DNA follows: TGTGCCTGGAGCCCGAGTTGGACAGCCATATATTTT.

This chain joins TRBV19 and TRBJ1-4; TRBD1 is a possible D gene (6 bases). Germline assignment: CDR1 LNHDA and CDR2 SQIVND (reference sequence). CDR3 length: 16 amino acids. V gave up 4 bases and J gave up 0 bases, with 12 bases separating them. CDR3 in DNA: TGTGCCAGTAGTACTCCTAACAGGGCAACTAATGAAAAACTGTTTTTT. It translates to CASSTPNRATNEKLFF.

J is TRBJ1-2 and V is TRBV7-2, with D perhaps TRBD1 (6 bases). Looked up from germline, CDR1 is SGHTA and CDR2 is FQGNSA. V shed 5 bases and J shed 0 bases, with 13 bases lying between them. CDR3 length: 15 residues. CDR3 DNA: TGTGCCAGCAGCATAGGACAGCTAACTAACTATGGCTACACCTTC. This sequence encodes CASSIGQLTNYGYTF.

This clone showed up just a few times. DNA for the CDR3: TGTGCCAGCAGCTCCTCCCCCCTAGGGACATCCTCCTACGAGCAGTACTTC. This translates into CASSSSPLGTSSYEQYF. The rearrangement links TRBV7-2 to TRBJ2-7, with D perhaps TRBD1 (6 bases). The CDR3 is 17 amino acids. The ends were cut back, 4 bases at V and 0 bases at J, with 19 bases in the middle. Germline CDR1 and CDR2: SGHTA and FQGNSA.

This chain uses TRBV5-1 with TRBJ2-3; 7 bases agree with TRBD1. The CDR3 is made up of 15 amino acids. With V trimmed by 4 bases and J by 0 bases, 5 bases remained unmatched. Germline CDR1 reads SGHRS; CDR2 reads YFSETQ. The CDR3 nucleotides are TGCGCCAGCAGCATGGGACAGACCAGCACAGATACGCAGTATTTT. This sequence encodes CASSMGQTSTDTQYF. The variable domain in full, with the rest retrieved from reference TRBV5-1 and TRBJ2-3, is KAGVTQTPRYLIKTRGQQVTLSCSPISGHRSVSWYQQTPGQGLQFLFEYFSETQRNKGNFPGRFSGRQFSNSRSEMNVSTLELGDSALYLCASSMGQTSTDTQYFGPGTRLTVL.